Shown below are 14 T cell receptor beta chains from a single sample sequenced in a study of T cell responses to AZD1222 COVID-19 vaccine. The assay was immunoSEQ multiplex PCR, and TCRdb's table has in-frame clones only and misses some. The sample data list under 150,000 clones. The sequenced sample was peripheral blood. Every receptor here comes from an adult in good health.

The J gene is TRBJ1-1, the V gene TRBV11-1; D is ambiguous. Germline V gives CDR1 SGHAT, CDR2 FQDESV (reference sequence). V lost 3 bases to trimming and J lost 0 bases, with 11 bases between them. The CDR3 covers 15 residues. CDR3 sequence (DNA): TGTGCCAGCAGCTTTAACGGGGTGCTGAACACTGAAGCTTTCTTT. This translates into CASSFNGVLNTEAFF. The full variable domain, in which reference TRBV11-1 and TRBJ1-1 provide the parts outside the CDR3, is EAEVAQSPRYKITEKSQAVAFWCDPISGHATLYWYRQILGQGPELLVQFQDESVVDDSQLPKDRFSAERLKGVDSTLKIQPAELGDSAMYLCASSFNGVLNTEAFFGQGTRLTVV.

The chain combines TRBV3-1 (or the pseudogene TRBV3-2) with TRBJ1-3, with a possible D match to TRBD1 (5 bases). V lost 7 bases to trimming and J lost 4 bases, with 11 bases between them. Germline-derived CDR1 and CDR2 are LGHDT and YNNKEL (reference sequence). CDR3 length equals 13 residues. The CDR3 is CASTPRGGNTIYF. CDR3 nucleotides: TGTGCCAGCACCCCTCGGGGGGGAAACACCATATATTTT.

This chain links TRBV15 with TRBJ2-3; D is undetermined. Germline CDR1 LNHNV, CDR2 YYDKDF (reference sequence). This CDR3 region has 12 residues. V was cut by 0 bases and J by 6 bases, with 4 bases left in between. The CDR3 nucleotides are TGTGCCACCAGCAGAGATCCGGATACGCAGTATTTT. This sequence encodes CATSRDPDTQYF.

V gene TRBV4-2 combines with J gene TRBJ1-1, with a possible D match to TRBD1 (5 bases). From germline, CDR1 is LGHNA and CDR2 YNFKEQ. V lost 1 base and J 1 base, leaving 10 bases between the germline ends. The CDR3 is 15 amino acids. CDR3 residues: CASSQVTDENTEAFF. CDR3 DNA sequence: TGTGCCAGCAGCCAAGTGACAGATGAGAACACTGAAGCTTTCTTT.

DNA for the CDR3: TGTGCCAGCAGCTCTCTCCGGGGGCCTCCCGTCCTGTTTTTT. Protein sequence: CASSSLRGPPVLFF. The chain combines TRBV5-5 with TRBJ1-4; perhaps TRBD1 as D (6 bases). The V end lost 3 bases, the J end lost 14 bases, and 20 bases lay between the germline ends. This CDR3 region has 14 residues. In germline, CDR1 is SGHKS, CDR2 YYEKEE (reference sequence).

The V and J genes are TRBV29-1 and TRBJ2-1; TRBD1 aligns across 9 bases. This CDR3 comprises 12 residues. With 7 bases clipped from V and 7 bases from J, the junction kept 5 bases outside the gene matches. Germline values: CDR1 SQVTM, CDR2 ANQGSEA. The CDR3 nucleotides are TGCAGCGCCGGGGACAGGGATAATGAGCAGTTCTTC. The encoded protein is CSAGDRDNEQFF.

The chain has TRBV28 and TRBJ1-2, with 7 bases identical to TRBD1. Per germline, CDR1 MDHEN and CDR2 SYDVKM. The length of the CDR3 is 15 residues. V trimming: 7 bases; J trimming: 8 bases; junction bases outside the gene matches: 16. The CDR3 spells CASTGTGTVLGGYTF. DNA of the CDR3: TGTGCCAGCACCGGGACCGGGACAGTCTTGGGGGGCTACACCTTC.

This rearrangement joins TRBV30 to TRBJ1-6; tentative D call: TRBD1 (5 bases). There are 13 residues in the CDR3. V lost 3 bases, J lost 9 bases, and 12 bases lay in between. Per germline, CDR1 GTSNPN and CDR2 SVGIG (reference sequence). Here the CDR3 DNA reads TGTGCCTGGAGGACGGACACGGCTTCACCCCTCCACTTT. Translated: CAWRTDTASPLHF.

The rearrangement joins TRBV6-5 to TRBJ1-2; perhaps TRBD1 as D (5 bases). The germline V gene has CDR1 MNHEY and CDR2 SVGAGI. Trimming left V 2 bases short and J 8 bases short, with 15 bases between. The CDR3 length is 14 residues. CDR3: CASSYEEGSEGYTF. The CDR3, as DNA: TGTGCCAGCAGTTACGAGGAGGGGAGTGAGGGCTACACCTTC.

The gene calls are TRBV7-2 and TRBJ1-1; tentative D call: TRBD1 (5 bases). The CDR3 is 16 amino acids. Deletions cut 5 bases from V and 3 bases from J, with 19 bases between. In germline, CDR1 is SGHTA, CDR2 FQGNSA. The CDR3 is CASSPVGASLDTEAFF. The DNA of the CDR3 is TGTGCCAGCAGCCCTGTTGGGGCGTCCCTGGACACTGAAGCTTTCTTT.

This sequence joins TRBV9 and TRBJ2-1, with 10 bases that match TRBD2. The CDR3 contains 17 residues. Germline V gene data show CDR1 as SGDLS and CDR2 as YYNGEE. With V trimmed by 4 bases and J by 3 bases, 10 bases remained unmatched. CDR3 nucleotides: TGTGCCAGCAGCCCAGCGGGTCTAGCGGGGGACTACAATGAGCAGTTCTTC. It translates to CASSPAGLAGDYNEQFF.

With respect to this clone: Additional DNA sequences in this sample encode the identical CDR3. V gene TRBV6-2 or TRBV6-3 combines with J gene TRBJ1-2; D is unclear. CDR1 is MNHEY, CDR2 SVGEGT, per germline. CDR3 length equals 11 residues. V was clipped by 5 bases and J by 2 bases, with 3 bases between them. The CDR3 DNA reads TGTGCCAGCAGTACGAACTATGGCTACACCTTC. This translates into CASSTNYGYTF.

The rearrangement uses TRBV19 and TRBJ2-1; D is ambiguous. The germline gives CDR1 LNHDA, CDR2 SQIVND (reference sequence). CDR3 length: 13 residues. The ends were cut back, 3 bases at V and 10 bases at J, with 13 bases in the middle. CDR3 sequence reads: CASSIGSGQEQFF. CDR3 bases: TGTGCCAGTAGTATTGGGTCCGGGCAGGAGCAGTTCTTC. Full variable domain (rest looked up from reference TRBV19 and TRBJ2-1): DGGITQSPKYLFRKEGQNVTLSCEQNLNHDAMYWYRQDPGQGLRLIYYSQIVNDFQKGDIAEGYSVSREKKESFPLTVTSAQKNPTAFYLCASSIGSGQEQFFGPGTRLTVL.

The chain uses TRBV2 and TRBJ2-3; 14 nucleotides line up with TRBD2. Trimming removed 7 bases from V and 5 bases from J; junction bases left unmatched: 5. The germline CDR1 and CDR2 sequences are SNHLY and FYNNEI. The CDR3 runs 15 residues. The CDR3 DNA is TGTGCCAGCAAAACGGGACTAGCGGGGGTAGATACGCAGTATTTT. This encodes CASKTGLAGVDTQYF.